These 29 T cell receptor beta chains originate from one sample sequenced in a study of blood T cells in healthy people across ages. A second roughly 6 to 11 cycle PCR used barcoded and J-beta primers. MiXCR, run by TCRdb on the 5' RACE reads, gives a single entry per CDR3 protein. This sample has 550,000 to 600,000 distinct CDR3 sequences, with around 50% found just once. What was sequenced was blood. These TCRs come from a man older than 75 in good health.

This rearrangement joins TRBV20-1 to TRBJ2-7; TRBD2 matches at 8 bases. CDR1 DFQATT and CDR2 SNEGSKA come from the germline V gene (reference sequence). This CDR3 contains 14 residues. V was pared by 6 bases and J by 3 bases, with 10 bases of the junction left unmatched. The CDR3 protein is CSATGTRSSYEQYF. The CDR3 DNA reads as TGCAGTGCCACCGGGACTAGGAGCAGCTACGAGCAGTACTTC.

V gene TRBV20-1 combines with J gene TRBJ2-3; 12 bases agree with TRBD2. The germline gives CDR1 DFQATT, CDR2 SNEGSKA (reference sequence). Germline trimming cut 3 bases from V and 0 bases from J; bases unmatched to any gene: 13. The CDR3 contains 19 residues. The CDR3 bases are TGCAGTGCTAGGACCCTCCAACTAGCGGGGGGTATCAGCACAGATACGCAGTATTTT. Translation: CSARTLQLAGGISTDTQYF.

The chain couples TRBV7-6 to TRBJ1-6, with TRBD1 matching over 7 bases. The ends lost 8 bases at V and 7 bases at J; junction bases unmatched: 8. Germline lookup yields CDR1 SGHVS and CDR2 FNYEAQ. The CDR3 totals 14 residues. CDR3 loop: CASQRGTANSPLHF. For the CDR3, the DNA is TGTGCCAGCCAGAGGGGGACAGCCAATTCACCCCTCCACTTT.

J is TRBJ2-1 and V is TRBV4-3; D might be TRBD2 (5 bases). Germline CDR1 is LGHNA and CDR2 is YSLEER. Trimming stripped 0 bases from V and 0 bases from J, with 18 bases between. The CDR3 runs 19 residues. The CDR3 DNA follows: TGCGCCAGCAGCCAAGAGGTCGTGGCGGGCCAAACCTCCTACAATGAGCAGTTCTTC. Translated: CASSQEVVAGQTSYNEQFF.

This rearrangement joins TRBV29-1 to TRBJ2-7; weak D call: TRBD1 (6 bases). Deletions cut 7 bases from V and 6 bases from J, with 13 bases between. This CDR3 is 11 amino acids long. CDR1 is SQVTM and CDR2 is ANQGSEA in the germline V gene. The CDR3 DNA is TGCAGCGCCGAGGGGGTTGGCGAGCAGTACTTC. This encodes CSAEGVGEQYF.

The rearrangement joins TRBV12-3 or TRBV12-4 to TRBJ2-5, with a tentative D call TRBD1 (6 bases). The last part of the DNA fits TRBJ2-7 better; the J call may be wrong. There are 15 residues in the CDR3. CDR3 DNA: TGTGCCAGCAGTTTAGGGGGGCGGCGGACCTACGAGCAGTACTTC. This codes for CASSLGGRRTYEQYF.

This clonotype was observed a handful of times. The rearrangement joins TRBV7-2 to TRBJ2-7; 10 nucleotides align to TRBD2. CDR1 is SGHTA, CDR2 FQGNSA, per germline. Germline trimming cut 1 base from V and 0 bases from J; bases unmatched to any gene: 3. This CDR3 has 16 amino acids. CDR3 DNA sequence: TGTGCCAGCAGCTTAGGGTCTAGCGGGAGCTCCTACGAGCAGTACTTC. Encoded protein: CASSLGSSGSSYEQYF.

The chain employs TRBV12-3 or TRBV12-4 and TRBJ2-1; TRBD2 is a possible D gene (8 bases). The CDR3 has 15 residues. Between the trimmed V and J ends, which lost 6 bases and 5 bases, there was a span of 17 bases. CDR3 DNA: TGTGCCAGCAGAGATCGGGAGGGGGCCCACAATGAGCAGTTCTTC. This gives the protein CASRDREGAHNEQFF.

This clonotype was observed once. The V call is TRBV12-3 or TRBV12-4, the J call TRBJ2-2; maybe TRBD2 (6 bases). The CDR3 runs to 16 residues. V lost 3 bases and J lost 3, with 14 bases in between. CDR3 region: CASSFGGTADTGELFF. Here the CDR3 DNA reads TGTGCCAGCAGTTTCGGCGGGACCGCGGACACCGGGGAGCTGTTTTTT.

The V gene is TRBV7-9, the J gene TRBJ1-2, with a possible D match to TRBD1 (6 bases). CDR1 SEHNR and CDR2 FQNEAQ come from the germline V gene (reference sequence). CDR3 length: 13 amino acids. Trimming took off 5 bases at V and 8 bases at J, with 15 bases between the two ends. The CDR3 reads CASSPPPGDGYTF. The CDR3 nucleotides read TGTGCCAGCAGCCCACCTCCAGGGGACGGCTACACCTTC.

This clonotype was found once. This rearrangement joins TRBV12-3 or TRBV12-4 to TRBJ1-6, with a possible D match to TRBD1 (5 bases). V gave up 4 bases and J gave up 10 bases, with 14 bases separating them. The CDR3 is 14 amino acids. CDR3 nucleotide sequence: TGTGCCAGCAGTTCCAGGGTAGGTGGCTCACCCCTCCACTTT. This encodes CASSSRVGGSPLHF.

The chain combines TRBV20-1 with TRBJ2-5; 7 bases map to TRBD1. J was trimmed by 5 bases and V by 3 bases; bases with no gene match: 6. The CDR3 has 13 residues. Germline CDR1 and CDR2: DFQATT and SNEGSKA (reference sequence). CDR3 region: CSARTGSFETQYF. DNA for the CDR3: TGCAGTGCTAGGACAGGGAGTTTTGAGACCCAGTACTTC.

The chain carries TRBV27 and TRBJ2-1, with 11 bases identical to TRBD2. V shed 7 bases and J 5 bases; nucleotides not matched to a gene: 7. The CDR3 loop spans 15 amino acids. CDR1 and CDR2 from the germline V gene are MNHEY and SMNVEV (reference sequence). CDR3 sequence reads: CASTPSTSGDNEQFF. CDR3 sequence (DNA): TGTGCCAGCACCCCGTCGACTAGCGGGGACAATGAGCAGTTCTTC.

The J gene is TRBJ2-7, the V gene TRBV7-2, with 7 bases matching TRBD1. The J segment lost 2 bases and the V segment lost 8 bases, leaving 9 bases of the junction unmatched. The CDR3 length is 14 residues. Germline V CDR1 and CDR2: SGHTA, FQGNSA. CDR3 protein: CASRTGTAPYEQYF. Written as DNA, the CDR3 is TGTGCCAGCCGCACCGGGACAGCCCCCTACGAGCAGTACTTC.

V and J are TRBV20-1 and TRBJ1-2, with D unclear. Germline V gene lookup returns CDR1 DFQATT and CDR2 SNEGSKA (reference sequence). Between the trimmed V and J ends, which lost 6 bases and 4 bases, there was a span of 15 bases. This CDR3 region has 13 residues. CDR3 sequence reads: CSASEEGGYGYTF. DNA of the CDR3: TGCAGTGCCAGTGAGGAGGGCGGCTATGGCTACACCTTC.

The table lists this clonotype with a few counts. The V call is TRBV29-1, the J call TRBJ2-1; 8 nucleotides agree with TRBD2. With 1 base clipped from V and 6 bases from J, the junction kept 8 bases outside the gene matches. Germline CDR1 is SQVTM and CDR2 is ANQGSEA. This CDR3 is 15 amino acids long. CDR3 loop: CSVEGGTRWANEQFF. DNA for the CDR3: TGCAGCGTTGAAGGGGGGACTAGATGGGCCAATGAGCAGTTCTTC.

The CDR3 loop is CATSDPTGDNEQFF. CDR3 nucleotide sequence: TGTGCCACCAGTGATCCGACAGGGGACAATGAGCAGTTCTTC. The rearrangement uses TRBV24-1 and TRBJ2-1, with 8 bases fitting TRBD1. Germline lookup yields CDR1 KGHDR and CDR2 SFDVKD. The V and J ends lost 3 bases and 5 bases, in that order; junction bases with no gene match: 2. The CDR3 is 14 amino acids.

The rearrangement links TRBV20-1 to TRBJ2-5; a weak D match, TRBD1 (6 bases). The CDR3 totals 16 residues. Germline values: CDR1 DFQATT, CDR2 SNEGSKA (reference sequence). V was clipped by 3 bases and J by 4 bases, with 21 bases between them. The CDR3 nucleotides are TGCAGTGCTAGGTCCCCCGGGACACATACTGGAGAGACCCAGTACTTC. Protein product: CSARSPGTHTGETQYF.

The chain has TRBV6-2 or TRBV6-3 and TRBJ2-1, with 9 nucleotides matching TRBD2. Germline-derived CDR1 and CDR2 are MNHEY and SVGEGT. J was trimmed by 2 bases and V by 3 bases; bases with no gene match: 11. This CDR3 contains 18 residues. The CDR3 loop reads CASSYGPPAGGTYNEQFF. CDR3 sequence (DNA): TGTGCCAGCAGTTATGGGCCCCCAGCGGGGGGTACCTACAATGAGCAGTTCTTC.

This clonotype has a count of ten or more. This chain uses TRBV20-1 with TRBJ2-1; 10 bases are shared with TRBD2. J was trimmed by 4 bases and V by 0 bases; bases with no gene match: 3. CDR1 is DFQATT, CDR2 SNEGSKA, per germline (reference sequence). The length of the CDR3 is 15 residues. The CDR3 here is CSARDTSGDYNEQFF. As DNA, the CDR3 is TGCAGTGCTAGAGATACTAGCGGGGATTACAATGAGCAGTTCTTC.

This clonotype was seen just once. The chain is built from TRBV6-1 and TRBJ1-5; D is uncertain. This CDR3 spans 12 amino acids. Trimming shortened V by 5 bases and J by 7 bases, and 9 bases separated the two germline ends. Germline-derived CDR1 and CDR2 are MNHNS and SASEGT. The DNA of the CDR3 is TGTGCCAGCAGTACTCCCCCGCAGCCCCAGCATTTT. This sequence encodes CASSTPPQPQHF.

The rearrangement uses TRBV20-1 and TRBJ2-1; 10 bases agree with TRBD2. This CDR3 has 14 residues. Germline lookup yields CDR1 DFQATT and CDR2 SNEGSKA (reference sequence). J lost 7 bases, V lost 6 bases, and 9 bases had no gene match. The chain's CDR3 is CSARFSGRKNEQFF. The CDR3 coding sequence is TGCAGTGCCCGATTTAGCGGGAGGAAAAATGAGCAGTTCTTC.

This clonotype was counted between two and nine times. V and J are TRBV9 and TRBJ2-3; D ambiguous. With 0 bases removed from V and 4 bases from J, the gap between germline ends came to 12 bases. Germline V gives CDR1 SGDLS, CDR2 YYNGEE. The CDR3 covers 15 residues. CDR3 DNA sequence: TGTGCCAGCAGCGTAGCTACCCCAGTTGCAGATACGCAGTATTTT. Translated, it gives CASSVATPVADTQYF.

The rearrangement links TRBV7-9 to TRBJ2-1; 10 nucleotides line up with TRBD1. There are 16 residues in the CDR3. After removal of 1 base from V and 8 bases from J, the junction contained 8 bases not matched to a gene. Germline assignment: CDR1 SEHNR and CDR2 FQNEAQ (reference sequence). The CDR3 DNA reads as TGTGCCAGCAGCTTAGATCCGGGACAGGGGATCGATGAGCAGTTCTTC. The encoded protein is CASSLDPGQGIDEQFF.

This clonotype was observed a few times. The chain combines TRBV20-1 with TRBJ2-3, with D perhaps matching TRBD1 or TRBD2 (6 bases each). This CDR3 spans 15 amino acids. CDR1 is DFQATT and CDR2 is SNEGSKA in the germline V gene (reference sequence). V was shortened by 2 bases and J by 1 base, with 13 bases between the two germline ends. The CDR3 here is CSARSYREGTDTQYF. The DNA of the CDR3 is TGCAGTGCTAGATCTTACAGGGAGGGCACAGATACGCAGTATTTT.

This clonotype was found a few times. The CDR3 reads CASSYRKTGTKETQYF. The CDR3, as DNA: TGTGCCAGCAGCTACCGGAAGACCGGGACTAAAGAGACCCAGTACTTC. The rearrangement links TRBV7-9 to TRBJ2-5; 7 bases are a match to TRBD2. The CDR3 has 16 residues. V shed 4 bases, J shed 3 bases, and the junction held 11 bases outside the gene matches. Per the germline V gene, CDR1 is SEHNR and CDR2 is FQNEAQ (reference sequence).

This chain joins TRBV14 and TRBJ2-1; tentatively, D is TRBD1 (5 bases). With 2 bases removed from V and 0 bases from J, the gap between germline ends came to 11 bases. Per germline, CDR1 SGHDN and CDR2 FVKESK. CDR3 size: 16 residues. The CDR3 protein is CASSQTGPSSYNEQFF. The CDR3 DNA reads TGTGCCAGCAGCCAAACAGGACCGAGCTCCTACAATGAGCAGTTCTTC.

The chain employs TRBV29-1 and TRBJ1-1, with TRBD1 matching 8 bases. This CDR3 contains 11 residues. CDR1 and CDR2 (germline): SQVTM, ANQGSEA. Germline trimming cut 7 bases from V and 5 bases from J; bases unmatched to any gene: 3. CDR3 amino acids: CSAYRGTEAFF. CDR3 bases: TGCAGCGCATACAGGGGGACTGAAGCTTTCTTT.

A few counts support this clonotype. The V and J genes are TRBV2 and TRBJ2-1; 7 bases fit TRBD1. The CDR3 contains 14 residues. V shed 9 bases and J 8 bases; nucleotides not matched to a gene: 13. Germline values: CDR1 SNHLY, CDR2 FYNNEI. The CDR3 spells CASSRDRGRDEQFF. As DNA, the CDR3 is TGTGCCAGTTCTCGGGACAGAGGCCGGGATGAGCAGTTCTTC.